A single sample gave rise to the 31 T cell receptor beta chains below, sequenced in a study of blood T cell repertoires in COVID-19. Method: immunoSEQ multiplex PCR; TCRdb's copy keeps in-frame clones and lacks some. The sample has about 87,000 clones; approximately 80% are singletons. The sample taken for sequencing was peripheral blood. The receptors come from an older woman with acute or convalescent COVID-19.

This clone was observed a single time. The rearrangement joins TRBV19 to TRBJ1-5; 9 bases line up with TRBD1. In germline, CDR1 is LNHDA, CDR2 SQIVND (reference sequence). V trimming: 5 bases; J trimming: 0 bases; junction bases outside the gene matches: 2. CDR3 length: 15 amino acids. Written as DNA, the CDR3 is TGTGCCAGTAGTGCACAGGGGGCTAGCAATCAGCCCCAGCATTTT. Its translation is CASSAQGASNQPQHF.

This chain joins TRBV3-1 (or the pseudogene TRBV3-2) and TRBJ1-1; D call uncertain. Per the germline V gene, CDR1 is LGHDT and CDR2 is YNNKEL (reference sequence). This CDR3 spans 16 amino acids. Trimming left V 3 bases short and J 1 base short, with 15 bases between. The CDR3 loop reads CASSHRPPEGNTEAFF. In nucleotides, the CDR3 is TGTGCCAGCAGCCACAGGCCCCCTGAGGGGAACACTGAAGCTTTCTTT.

In its sample, this clone was seen a few times. The CDR3 spells CASSQDWARGGQKYGYTF. The CDR3 DNA reads as TGTGCCAGCAGCCAAGATTGGGCCAGGGGAGGGCAGAAGTATGGCTACACCTTC. The rearrangement links TRBV3-1 (or the pseudogene TRBV3-2) to TRBJ1-2; D is perhaps TRBD1 (6 bases). V lost 0 bases and J lost 5, with 22 bases in between. The germline V gene has CDR1 LGHDT and CDR2 YNNKEL (reference sequence). The CDR3 contains 18 residues.

This chain connects TRBV3-1 (or the pseudogene TRBV3-2) to TRBJ1-1, with a possible D match to TRBD1 (6 bases). The germline gives CDR1 LGHDT, CDR2 YNNKEL (reference sequence). Trimming stripped 0 bases from V and 8 bases from J, with 10 bases between. CDR3 length: 13 amino acids. The CDR3 loop reads CASSQDGGQEAFF. The CDR3 bases are TGTGCCAGCAGCCAAGATGGGGGCCAAGAAGCTTTCTTT.

This clone was seen only a few times. The chain couples TRBV5-1 to TRBJ2-7, with 10 nucleotides matching TRBD1. Per germline, CDR1 SGHRS and CDR2 YFSETQ. This CDR3 comprises 15 residues. The V gene end was trimmed by 4 bases and the J gene end by 7 bases; junction bases not matched to a gene: 11. The CDR3 coding sequence is TGCGCCAGCAGCCTATCGGGACAGGGGACCTTGGAGCAGTACTTC. Amino acids: CASSLSGQGTLEQYF.

This clone was seen a handful of times. The gene calls are TRBV7-9 and TRBJ1-1; tentative D call: TRBD1 (6 bases). There are 13 residues in the CDR3. CDR1 is SEHNR, CDR2 FQNEAQ, per germline (reference sequence). V was cut by 8 bases and J by 3 bases, with 13 bases left in between. Here the CDR3 reads CASALQGDTEAFF. Written as DNA, the CDR3 is TGTGCCAGCGCCTTACAGGGTGACACTGAAGCTTTCTTT.

The J gene is TRBJ1-3, the V gene TRBV5-1; 8 bases map to TRBD1. This CDR3 contains 16 residues. J gave up 1 base and V 2 bases, and 5 bases lay outside the gene matches. CDR1 and CDR2 (germline): SGHRS, YFSETQ. The chain's CDR3 is CASSFQGAISGNTIYF. DNA of the CDR3: TGCGCCAGCAGCTTCCAGGGGGCAATATCTGGAAACACCATATATTTT.

This clone appeared once. The genes are TRBV28 and TRBJ2-2; perhaps TRBD1 as D (6 bases). The V end was cut by 8 bases, the J end by 5 bases, with 15 bases between. Germline V lookup: CDR1 MDHEN, CDR2 SYDVKM. This CDR3 is 14 amino acids long. Written as DNA, the CDR3 is TGTGCCAGCCTAAAGGCAGGGGTAACCGGGGAGCTGTTTTTT. It encodes CASLKAGVTGELFF.

The V call is TRBV6-1, the J call TRBJ2-7, with D maybe TRBD1 (6 bases). The CDR3 contains 16 residues. The germline gives CDR1 MNHNS, CDR2 SASEGT. Trimming took 1 base from V and 2 from J, leaving 15 bases between them. CDR3 in amino acids: CASSEDGQGLTYEQYF. The CDR3 coding sequence is TGTGCCAGCAGTGAAGACGGCCAGGGGCTAACCTACGAGCAGTACTTC.

V usage is TRBV4-1 and J usage is TRBJ1-1, with TRBD1 matching over 9 bases. V shed 1 base and J 5 bases; nucleotides not matched to a gene: 5. This CDR3 region has 15 residues. Germline CDR1 is MGHRA and CDR2 is YSYEKL. The CDR3: CASSQGQGVRTEAFF. The CDR3 DNA is TGCGCCAGCAGCCAAGGACAGGGGGTGAGGACTGAAGCTTTCTTT.

By frequency in the sample, this clone is medium-sized (0.01 to 0.1%). V gene TRBV9 combines with J gene TRBJ2-1; 9 positions match TRBD2. V lost 3 bases, J lost 5 bases, and 9 bases stayed unmatched. The CDR3 spans 16 residues. Germline values: CDR1 SGDLS, CDR2 YYNGEE. For the CDR3, the DNA is TGTGCCAGCAGCGCCCGCCCGGCTAGCGGGGACAATGAGCAGTTCTTC. This encodes CASSARPASGDNEQFF.

This chain joins TRBV11-3 and TRBJ2-7, with D perhaps matching TRBD2 (6 bases). Germline loops: CDR1 SGHNT, CDR2 YENEEA. This CDR3 spans 14 amino acids. V lost 3 bases and J lost 1, with 10 bases in between. CDR3 protein: CASSLAGRSYEQYF. CDR3 bases: TGTGCCAGCAGCTTGGCGGGGCGGTCCTACGAGCAGTACTTC.

This clone was seen a single time. The V call is TRBV27, the J call TRBJ1-1; possibly TRBD1 for D (6 bases). CDR1 is MNHEY, CDR2 SMNVEV, per germline (reference sequence). The CDR3 runs to 14 residues. The V and J ends lost 2 bases and 7 bases respectively, with 14 bases between them. The CDR3 reads CASSLRDIGNEAFF. The DNA of the CDR3 is TGTGCCAGCAGTTTACGGGACATCGGGAATGAAGCTTTCTTT.

This clone was found a few times. This CDR3 is CASSPLAGNTEAFF. In nucleotides, the CDR3 is TGTGCCAGCTCACCACTGGCAGGGAACACTGAAGCTTTCTTT. This chain uses TRBV18 with TRBJ1-1; the D is unclear. Trimming cost V 1 base and J 1 base, with 7 bases left between them. This CDR3 spans 14 amino acids. CDR1 is KGHSH and CDR2 is LQKENI in the germline V gene.

The CDR3 region has the DNA TGTGCCAGCAAACTCAGACAGACTGAAGCTTTCTTT. It yields the protein CASKLRQTEAFF. V gene TRBV2 combines with J gene TRBJ1-1, with D possibly TRBD1 on 5 matching bases. CDR1 SNHLY and CDR2 FYNNEI come from the germline V gene. This CDR3 has 12 residues. V was clipped by 7 bases and J by 5 bases, with 11 bases between them.

The J gene is TRBJ1-1, the V gene TRBV5-5, with 8 bases aligning to TRBD1. Germline V gives CDR1 SGHKS, CDR2 YYEKEE (reference sequence). This CDR3 contains 18 residues. V lost 4 bases, J lost 1 base, and 15 bases stayed unmatched. CDR3 DNA sequence: TGTGCCAGCAGCCCAAGACAGGGGTCTATAAAACGGAACACTGAAGCTTTCTTT. Its protein is CASSPRQGSIKRNTEAFF.

The chain employs TRBV3-1 (or the pseudogene TRBV3-2) and TRBJ2-2; TRBD1 matches at 10 bases. Trimming at V came to 0 bases and at J to 1 base, leaving 8 bases not matched to a gene. Germline V gene data show CDR1 as LGHDT and CDR2 as YNNKEL (reference sequence). This CDR3 is 19 amino acids long. The CDR3 region is CASSQDPRGTGENTGELFF. CDR3 sequence (DNA): TGTGCCAGCAGCCAAGACCCCAGAGGGACAGGGGAGAACACCGGGGAGCTGTTTTTT.

This clone was detected only a few times. Written as DNA, the CDR3 is TGTGCCAGCACCGGGGACATTCGGGAAAAACTGTTTTTT. Amino acid sequence: CASTGDIREKLFF. This chain connects TRBV2 to TRBJ1-4; possible D gene TRBD1, 6 bases. This CDR3 region has 13 residues. Germline CDR1 reads SNHLY; CDR2 reads FYNNEI. Trimming shortened V by 7 bases and J by 8 bases, and 14 bases separated the two germline ends.

V usage is TRBV6-5 and J usage is TRBJ2-7; 10 positions match TRBD1. Germline CDR1 and CDR2: MNHEY and SVGAGI. CDR3 length: 15 amino acids. J lost 2 bases, V lost 7 bases, and 8 bases had no gene match. The chain's CDR3 is CASTLRGQGTYEQYF. For the CDR3, the DNA is TGTGCCAGCACCCTCCGGGGACAGGGGACCTACGAGCAGTACTTC.

The rearrangement joins TRBV9 to TRBJ2-5; D perhaps matches TRBD1 (8 bases). This CDR3 has 16 residues. CDR1 and CDR2 (germline): SGDLS, YYNGEE. V was trimmed by 0 bases and J by 5 bases, leaving 17 bases between them. The CDR3 region is CASSVAGGQGGETQYF. The CDR3 bases are TGTGCCAGCAGCGTAGCGGGAGGACAGGGAGGCGAGACCCAGTACTTC.

The chain has TRBV2 and TRBJ1-1, with D possibly matching TRBD1 (6 bases). CDR1 SNHLY and CDR2 FYNNEI come from the germline V gene. Deletions cut 5 bases from V and 1 base from J, with 14 bases between. The CDR3 covers 15 residues. As DNA, the CDR3 is TGTGCCAGCAGTACCAACGGACAGCAGAACACTGAAGCTTTCTTT. This sequence encodes CASSTNGQQNTEAFF. Using reference TRBV2 and TRBJ1-1 for the parts outside the CDR3, the full variable domain is EPEVTQTPSHQVTQMGQEVILRCVPISNHLYFYWYRQILGQKVEFLVSFYNNEISEKSEIFDDQFSVERPDGSNFTLKIRSTKLEDSAMYFCASSTNGQQNTEAFFGQGTRLTVV.

The chain uses TRBV15 and TRBJ2-2; 10 bases line up with TRBD1. With 0 bases clipped from V and 6 bases from J, the junction kept 7 bases outside the gene matches. The CDR3 is 17 residues long. Germline V gives CDR1 LNHNV, CDR2 YYDKDF (reference sequence). Here the CDR3 reads CATSRDRQGARSGELFF. The CDR3 coding sequence is TGTGCCACCAGCAGAGATCGACAGGGGGCGCGTTCCGGGGAGCTGTTTTTT.

This clone was seen a handful of times. The J gene is TRBJ1-5, the V gene TRBV21-1; the D call of TRBD1 is as the table states it, not checked on the DNA. TRBV21-1 corresponds to a pseudogene. The CDR3 sequence is 15 residues long. The CDR3 region is CASSKLRGQHQPQHF. The DNA for the CDR3 is TGTGCCAGCAGCAAACTTAGGGGTCAGCATCAGCCCCAGCATTTT.

The V call is TRBV19, the J call TRBJ1-6; 9 bases match TRBD1. From germline, CDR1 is LNHDA and CDR2 SQIVND (reference sequence). This CDR3 has 14 residues. V trimming: 6 bases; J trimming: 10 bases; junction bases outside the gene matches: 7. CDR3 sequence (DNA): TGTGCCAGTAGCCCGGGACAGGGCTCGTCACCCCTCCACTTT. The encoded protein is CASSPGQGSSPLHF.

This rearrangement joins TRBV3-1 (or the pseudogene TRBV3-2) to TRBJ1-3, with unresolved D. Germline V CDR1 and CDR2: LGHDT, YNNKEL (reference sequence). CDR3 length equals 13 residues. Trimming removed 5 bases at V and 5 bases at J, with 10 bases between. DNA for the CDR3: TGTGCCAGCAGCGCCACACAGAGAAACACCATATATTTT. It codes for CASSATQRNTIYF.

The rearrangement uses TRBV4-1 and TRBJ1-5; 8 bases fit TRBD1. The J segment lost 4 bases and the V segment lost 5 bases, leaving 7 bases of the junction unmatched. CDR1 is MGHRA and CDR2 is YSYEKL in the germline V gene. This CDR3 spans 15 amino acids. The chain's CDR3 is CASSVRQGKNQPQHF. DNA of the CDR3: TGCGCCAGCAGCGTCCGACAGGGGAAGAATCAGCCCCAGCATTTT.

V usage is TRBV5-5 and J usage is TRBJ1-1; D not resolved. This CDR3 has 14 amino acids. Germline lookup yields CDR1 SGHKS and CDR2 YYEKEE (reference sequence). With 1 base removed from V and 7 bases from J, the gap between germline ends came to 14 bases. Here the CDR3 reads CASSLRQSSGEAFF. The DNA for the CDR3 is TGTGCCAGCAGCTTGAGGCAGAGCAGCGGTGAAGCTTTCTTT.

The CDR3 loop is CASSPWTTYEQYF. CDR3 DNA: TGTGCCAGCAGCCCATGGACAACCTACGAGCAGTACTTC. The genes are TRBV7-9 and TRBJ2-7; D is perhaps TRBD1 (5 bases). CDR3 length: 13 amino acids. V was pared by 5 bases and J by 2 bases, with 10 bases between. The germline V gene has CDR1 SEHNR and CDR2 FQNEAQ (reference sequence).

This clone has only a few counts. The chain combines TRBV15 with TRBJ1-1; D is possibly TRBD1 (5 bases). The length of the CDR3 is 15 residues. Looked up from germline, CDR1 is LNHNV and CDR2 is YYDKDF (reference sequence). Trimming took off 0 bases at V and 5 bases at J, with 13 bases between the two ends. CDR3: CATSRDRGVGTEAFF. The CDR3 DNA sequence: TGTGCCACCAGCAGAGATCGGGGGGTGGGAACTGAAGCTTTCTTT.

The rearrangement uses TRBV27 and TRBJ1-6; D uncertain. CDR3 length equals 16 residues. Germline lookup yields CDR1 MNHEY and CDR2 SMNVEV (reference sequence). Trimming pared 2 bases from V and 4 bases from J, leaving 12 bases between. CDR3 sequence: CASSLTATGYNSPLHF. Written as DNA, the CDR3 is TGTGCCAGCAGTTTAACGGCAACGGGTTATAATTCACCCCTCCACTTT.

J is TRBJ1-6 and V is TRBV7-3, with D perhaps TRBD1 (5 bases). Deletions cut 4 bases from V and 8 bases from J, with 15 bases between. CDR1 and CDR2 (germline): SGHTA, FQGTGA. The CDR3 is 15 residues long. The CDR3 DNA is TGTGCCAGCAGCTCTCAGGGTGCTTTCTATTCACCCCTCCACTTT. It is translated as CASSSQGAFYSPLHF.